This record concerns one T cell receptor (beta chain) sequence. Antigen specificity is unknown. The germline gives CDR1 SGDLS, CDR2 YYNGEE. The CDR3 runs to 15 residues. V gave up 6 bases and J gave up 1 base; unmatched junction bases: 8. These data originate in a study of cytomegalovirus exposure and HLA in healthy donors. Background on the study: Earlier, some 180 million T cells were analyzed, and fewer than 120 million unique TCR beta sequences were found among them.

The PCR contained 60 Vbeta and 13 Jbeta primers. Only in-frame clones appear in the TCRdb table, and some are missing; sequencing was by immunoSEQ multiplex PCR. This sample has 180,000 or so clones; over 75% occur once, and the top ten carry 1.9%. General study points: Later analysis revealed greater clonal expansion in HLA-associated TCR beta chains than in equally common others. In an earlier analysis, productive rearrangement rates for most beta V segments clustered near 87% or 30%.

This sequence originates from a woman in her 30s in good health and CMV-seronegative. The specimen was PBMCs. V is TRBV9 and J is TRBJ2-3; 7 nucleotides line up with TRBD1. CDR3 sequence reads: CASTFSGTGTDTQYF. The CDR3 nucleotides are TGTGCCAGCACCTTCTCCGGGACAGGCACAGATACGCAGTATTTT.